This T cell receptor beta chain was retrieved from a study of cytomegalovirus exposure and HLA in healthy donors. The CDR3 sequence is 13 residues long. V was clipped by 9 bases and J by 3 bases, with 15 bases between them. Per the germline V gene, CDR1 is SNHLY and CDR2 is FYNNEI. About this clone itself: The antigen remains undetermined.

General study results and limits: TCR sequences were mostly rare, though some public TCRs occurred in many donors. Altogether, 150 or so TCR beta chains were recorded as cytomegalovirus-associated.

Profiling relied on immunoSEQ multiplex PCR, and the TCRdb table lists in-frame clones only, not all of them. The sample yields about 130,000 clones, roughly nine tenths seen once. The TCR was taken from a woman younger than 35 in good health and CMV-seronegative. Sequencing was done on a sample of PBMCs. The V and J genes are TRBV2 and TRBJ2-7, with TRBD1 as a possible D gene (6 bases). CDR3 nucleotides: TGTGCCAGTTCGGACAGCATGGACTACGAGCAGTACTTC. Protein: CASSDSMDYEQYF.